This T cell receptor beta chain was sequenced in a study of T cells in Graves' hyperthyroidism and ophthalmopathy. Germline assignment: CDR1 MDHEN and CDR2 SYDVKM. This CDR3 region has 15 residues. V was clipped by 3 bases and J by 1 base, with 9 bases between them. Stable Graves' hyperthyroidism denoted no ophthalmopathy progression over 18 months. This sample holds PBMCs from 9.5 to 10 ml fresh peripheral blood. In this sample, this clonotype turned up many times. TCR beta CDR3 regions were amplified from RNA. A first-round RT-PCR of the TCR CDR3 used the HTBI primer set. TCRdb used MiXCR to reprocess the multiplex PCR reads, holding one entry per CDR3 protein. Among around 690,000 distinct CDR3 sequences, roughly a sixth were seen once, and the ten largest hold around a sixth.

The chain couples TRBV28 to TRBJ2-2; D is unclear. What was sequenced was blood. This sequence originates from a man aged 45-65 years with Graves' hyperthyroidism. CDR3 sequence reads: CASSFHLQNTGELFF. The CDR3 DNA reads as TGTGCCAGCAGTTTCCACTTACAGAACACCGGGGAGCTGTTTTTT.